This TCR beta chain comes out of a study of tumor-infiltrating lymphocytes in primary liver carcinoma. Regarding the study as a whole: Tumor-adjacent and tumor-blood pairs showed less overlap than tumor region pairs.

About this clonotype: Its specificity is not known.

CDR1 and CDR2 (germline): SGHNT, YENEEA. The CDR3 loop spans 14 amino acids. The junction had 14 bases not matched to a gene; V was cut back by 10 bases and J by 8 bases. Joint extraction of RNA and DNA used roughly 19-31 mg of bulk tissue that was unsorted. The patients, who had chronic HBV infection, were treatment-naive (untreated). Five distinct regions per tumor were sampled. Tumor samples all exceeded 75% viable tumor cells. A constant-region primer served to make TCR beta cDNA from roughly 500 ng total RNA. Three nested multiplex PCR rounds of slightly modified ARM-PCR generated TCR beta libraries. TRBV1-TRBV30 forward primers paired with a C-beta reverse primer drove the first two PCR rounds, about 9 cycles each. Each CDR3 protein gets one entry after TCRdb re-called the multiplex PCR reads with MiXCR. Here the sample spans 20,000 to 25,000 distinct CDR3 sequences, over 60% being singletons.

Sequencing input: liver tumor tissue from sampling region 1. This sample's subset: tumor region T1, superior pole. V gene TRBV11-3 combines with J gene TRBJ1-1; TRBD1 matches 9 bases. The TCR originated in a woman in her twenties or thirties with primary liver carcinoma and hepatitis B virus infection. The CDR3: CAINLETGGTEAFF. CDR3 in DNA: TGTGCCATCAACTTAGAAACAGGGGGCACAGAAGCTTTCTTT.